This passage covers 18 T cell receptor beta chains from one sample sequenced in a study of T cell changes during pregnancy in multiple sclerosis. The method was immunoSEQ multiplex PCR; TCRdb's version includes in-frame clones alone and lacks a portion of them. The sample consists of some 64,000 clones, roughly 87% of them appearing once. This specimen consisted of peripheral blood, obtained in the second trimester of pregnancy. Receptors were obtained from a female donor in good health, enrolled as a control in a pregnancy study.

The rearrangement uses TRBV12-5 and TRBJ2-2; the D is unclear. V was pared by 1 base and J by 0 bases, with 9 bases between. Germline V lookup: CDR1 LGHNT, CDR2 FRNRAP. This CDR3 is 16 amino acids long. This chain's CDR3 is CASGLALGTNTGELFF. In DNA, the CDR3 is TGTGCTAGTGGTTTGGCGCTAGGCACGAACACCGGGGAGCTGTTTTTT.

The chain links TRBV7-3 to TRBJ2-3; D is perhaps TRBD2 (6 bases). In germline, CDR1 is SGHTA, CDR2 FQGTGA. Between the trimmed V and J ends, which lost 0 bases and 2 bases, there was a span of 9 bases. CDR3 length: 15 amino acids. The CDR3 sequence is CASSLTGTHTDTQYF. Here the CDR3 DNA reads TGTGCCAGCAGCTTAACCGGGACTCACACAGATACGCAGTATTTT. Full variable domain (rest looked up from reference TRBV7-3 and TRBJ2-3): GAGVSQTPSNKVTEKGKYVELRCDPISGHTALYWYRQSLGQGPEFLIYFQGTGAADDSGLPNDRFFAVRPEGSVSTLKIQRTERGDSAVYLCASSLTGTHTDTQYFGPGTRLTVL.

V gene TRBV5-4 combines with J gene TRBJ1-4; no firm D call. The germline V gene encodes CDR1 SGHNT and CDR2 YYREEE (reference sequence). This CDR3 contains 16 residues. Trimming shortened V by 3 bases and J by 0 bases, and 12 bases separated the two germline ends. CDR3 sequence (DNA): TGTGCCAGCAGCTCCCCGGGTCCTGCAACTAATGAAAAACTGTTTTTT. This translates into CASSSPGPATNEKLFF.

The CDR3 DNA reads as TGTGCCAGCAGCGGGGGGGAGTCCGGGAGGGAGCAGTACTTC. Translated, it gives CASSGGESGREQYF. The J gene is TRBJ2-7, the V gene TRBV9; TRBD2 matches at 7 bases. The ends lost 3 bases at V and 7 bases at J; junction bases unmatched: 10. This CDR3 contains 14 residues. Germline values: CDR1 SGDLS, CDR2 YYNGEE.

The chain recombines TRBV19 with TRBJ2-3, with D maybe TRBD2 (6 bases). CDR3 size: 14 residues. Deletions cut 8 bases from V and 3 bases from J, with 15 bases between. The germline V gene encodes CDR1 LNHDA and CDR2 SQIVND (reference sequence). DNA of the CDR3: TGTGCCAGTGGGACTCCCTGGGGGACAGATACGCAGTATTTT. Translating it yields CASGTPWGTDTQYF.

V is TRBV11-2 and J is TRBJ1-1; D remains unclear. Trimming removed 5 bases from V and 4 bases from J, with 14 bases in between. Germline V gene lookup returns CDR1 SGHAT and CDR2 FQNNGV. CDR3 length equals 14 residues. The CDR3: CASSPHPRPTEAFF. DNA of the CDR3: TGTGCCAGCAGCCCGCATCCTAGGCCCACTGAAGCTTTCTTT.

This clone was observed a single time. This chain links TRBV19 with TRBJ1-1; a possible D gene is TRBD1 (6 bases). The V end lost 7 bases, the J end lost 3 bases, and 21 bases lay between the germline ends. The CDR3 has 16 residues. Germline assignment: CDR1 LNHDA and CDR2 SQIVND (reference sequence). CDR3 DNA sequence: TGTGCCAGTACCCCCTGGGGGGGCCCTGGGGACACTGAAGCTTTCTTT. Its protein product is CASTPWGGPGDTEAFF.

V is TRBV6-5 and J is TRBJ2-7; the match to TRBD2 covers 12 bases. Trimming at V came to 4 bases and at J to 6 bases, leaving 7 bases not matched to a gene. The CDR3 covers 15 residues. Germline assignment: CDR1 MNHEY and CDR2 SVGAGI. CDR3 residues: CASSSSSGGALEQYF. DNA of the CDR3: TGTGCCAGCAGTTCCTCTAGCGGGGGGGCCCTCGAGCAGTACTTC.

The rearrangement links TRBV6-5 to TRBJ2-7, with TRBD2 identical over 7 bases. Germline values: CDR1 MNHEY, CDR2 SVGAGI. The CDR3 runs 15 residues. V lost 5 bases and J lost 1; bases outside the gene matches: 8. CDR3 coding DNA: TGTGCCAGCAGTCTAGACTGGGGAGGGTCCTACGAGCAGTACTTC. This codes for CASSLDWGGSYEQYF.

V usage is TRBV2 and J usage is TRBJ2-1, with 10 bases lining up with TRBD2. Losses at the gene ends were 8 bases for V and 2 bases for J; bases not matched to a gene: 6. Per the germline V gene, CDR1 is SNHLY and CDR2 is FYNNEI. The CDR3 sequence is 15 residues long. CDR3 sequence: CASPDSGGPYNEQFF. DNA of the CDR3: TGTGCCAGCCCTGATAGCGGGGGGCCCTACAATGAGCAGTTCTTC.

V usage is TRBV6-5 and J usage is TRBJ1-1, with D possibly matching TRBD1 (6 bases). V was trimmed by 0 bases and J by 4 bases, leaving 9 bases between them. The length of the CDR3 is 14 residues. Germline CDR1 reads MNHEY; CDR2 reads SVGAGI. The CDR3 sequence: CASSYSGRGTEAFF. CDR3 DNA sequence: TGTGCCAGCAGTTACTCGGGCAGGGGCACTGAAGCTTTCTTT.

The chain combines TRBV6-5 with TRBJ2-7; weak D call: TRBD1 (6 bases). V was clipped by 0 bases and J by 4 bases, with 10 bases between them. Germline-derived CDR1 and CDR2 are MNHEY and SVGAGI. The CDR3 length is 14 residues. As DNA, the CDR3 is TGTGCCAGCAGTTACTCTAAGGGGGTTTACGAGCAGTACTTC. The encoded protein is CASSYSKGVYEQYF.

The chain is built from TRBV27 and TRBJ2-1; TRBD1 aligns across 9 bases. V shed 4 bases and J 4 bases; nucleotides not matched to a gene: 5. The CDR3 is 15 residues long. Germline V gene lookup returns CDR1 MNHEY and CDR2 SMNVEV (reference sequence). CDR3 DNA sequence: TGTGCCAGCAGTTCAGGGACAGGGCCTTACAATGAGCAGTTCTTC. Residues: CASSSGTGPYNEQFF.

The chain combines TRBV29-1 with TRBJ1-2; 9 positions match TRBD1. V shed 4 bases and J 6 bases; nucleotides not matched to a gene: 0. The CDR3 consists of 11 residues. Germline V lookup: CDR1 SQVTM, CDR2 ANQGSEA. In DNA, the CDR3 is TGCAGCGTTGGGACAGGGGATGGCTACACCTTC. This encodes CSVGTGDGYTF.

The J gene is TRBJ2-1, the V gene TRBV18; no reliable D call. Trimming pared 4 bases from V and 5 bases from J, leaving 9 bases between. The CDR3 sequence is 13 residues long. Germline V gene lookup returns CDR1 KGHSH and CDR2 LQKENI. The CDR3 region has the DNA TGTGCCAGCTCACTACTCCTCGACAATGAGCAGTTCTTC. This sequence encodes CASSLLLDNEQFF.

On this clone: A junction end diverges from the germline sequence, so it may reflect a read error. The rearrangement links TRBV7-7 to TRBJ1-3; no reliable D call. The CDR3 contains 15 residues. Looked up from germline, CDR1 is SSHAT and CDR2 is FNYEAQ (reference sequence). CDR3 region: CASSLVNLSGDTIYF. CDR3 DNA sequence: TGTGCTAGCAGCTTAGTTAACCTCAGCGGGGACACCATATATTTT.

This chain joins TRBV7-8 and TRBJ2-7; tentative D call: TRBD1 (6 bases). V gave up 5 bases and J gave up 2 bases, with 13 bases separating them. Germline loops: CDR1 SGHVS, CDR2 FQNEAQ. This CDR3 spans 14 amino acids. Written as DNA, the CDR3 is TGTGCCAGCAGCCAGGGGTTGGGCCCCTACGAGCAGTACTTC. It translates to CASSQGLGPYEQYF.

The CDR3 nucleotides read TGTGCCAGCAGCGAAAGATGGGGGGAACCGAACACCGGGGAGCTGTTTTTT. Translating it yields CASSERWGEPNTGELFF. This chain uses TRBV7-9 with TRBJ2-2, with D perhaps matching TRBD2 (6 bases). The V gene lost 5 bases and the J gene lost 0 bases, with 16 bases spanning the gap. Germline CDR1 and CDR2: SEHNR and FQNEAQ (reference sequence). The CDR3 totals 17 residues.